This TCR beta chain was identified in a study of beta chain features in type 1 diabetes. Across the whole study: The samples had roughly 110,000,000 sorted cells examined in all. Findings and limits, study-wide: Among patients, naive, central memory and Treg TCRB repertoires appeared more similar than among healthy donors. There were fewer insertions and more deletions at the VDJ junctions of type 1 diabetes patients.

The V end lost 7 bases, the J end lost 3 bases, and 12 bases lay between the germline ends. This CDR3 is 14 amino acids long. Germline V gene sequence: CDR1 SGHTA, CDR2 FQGNSA. cDNA synthesis used the whole RNA isolate, giving expressed TCRB sequences. The data were produced by immunoSEQ multiplex PCR, yet TCRdb's version contains in-frame clones alone and is incomplete. The sample carries around 400,000 clones, about 15% recorded once. A few counts support this clone. The antigen remains unidentified. Source material: naive CD4+ T cells from blood. The origin of this receptor is a woman aged 18-29 years in good health. J is TRBJ1-4 and V is TRBV7-2; unclear D gene. The CDR3 DNA follows: TGTGCCAGCACTGAGGGCAGGTCTAATGAAAAACTGTTTTTT. As protein: CASTEGRSNEKLFF. Full variable domain (remainder filled in from reference TRBV7-2 and TRBJ1-4): GAGVSQSPSNKVTEKGKDVELRCDPISGHTALYWYRQSLGQGLEFLIYFQGNSAPDKSGLPSDRFSAERTGGSVSTLTIQRTQQEDSAVYLCASTEGRSNEKLFFGSGTQLSVL.